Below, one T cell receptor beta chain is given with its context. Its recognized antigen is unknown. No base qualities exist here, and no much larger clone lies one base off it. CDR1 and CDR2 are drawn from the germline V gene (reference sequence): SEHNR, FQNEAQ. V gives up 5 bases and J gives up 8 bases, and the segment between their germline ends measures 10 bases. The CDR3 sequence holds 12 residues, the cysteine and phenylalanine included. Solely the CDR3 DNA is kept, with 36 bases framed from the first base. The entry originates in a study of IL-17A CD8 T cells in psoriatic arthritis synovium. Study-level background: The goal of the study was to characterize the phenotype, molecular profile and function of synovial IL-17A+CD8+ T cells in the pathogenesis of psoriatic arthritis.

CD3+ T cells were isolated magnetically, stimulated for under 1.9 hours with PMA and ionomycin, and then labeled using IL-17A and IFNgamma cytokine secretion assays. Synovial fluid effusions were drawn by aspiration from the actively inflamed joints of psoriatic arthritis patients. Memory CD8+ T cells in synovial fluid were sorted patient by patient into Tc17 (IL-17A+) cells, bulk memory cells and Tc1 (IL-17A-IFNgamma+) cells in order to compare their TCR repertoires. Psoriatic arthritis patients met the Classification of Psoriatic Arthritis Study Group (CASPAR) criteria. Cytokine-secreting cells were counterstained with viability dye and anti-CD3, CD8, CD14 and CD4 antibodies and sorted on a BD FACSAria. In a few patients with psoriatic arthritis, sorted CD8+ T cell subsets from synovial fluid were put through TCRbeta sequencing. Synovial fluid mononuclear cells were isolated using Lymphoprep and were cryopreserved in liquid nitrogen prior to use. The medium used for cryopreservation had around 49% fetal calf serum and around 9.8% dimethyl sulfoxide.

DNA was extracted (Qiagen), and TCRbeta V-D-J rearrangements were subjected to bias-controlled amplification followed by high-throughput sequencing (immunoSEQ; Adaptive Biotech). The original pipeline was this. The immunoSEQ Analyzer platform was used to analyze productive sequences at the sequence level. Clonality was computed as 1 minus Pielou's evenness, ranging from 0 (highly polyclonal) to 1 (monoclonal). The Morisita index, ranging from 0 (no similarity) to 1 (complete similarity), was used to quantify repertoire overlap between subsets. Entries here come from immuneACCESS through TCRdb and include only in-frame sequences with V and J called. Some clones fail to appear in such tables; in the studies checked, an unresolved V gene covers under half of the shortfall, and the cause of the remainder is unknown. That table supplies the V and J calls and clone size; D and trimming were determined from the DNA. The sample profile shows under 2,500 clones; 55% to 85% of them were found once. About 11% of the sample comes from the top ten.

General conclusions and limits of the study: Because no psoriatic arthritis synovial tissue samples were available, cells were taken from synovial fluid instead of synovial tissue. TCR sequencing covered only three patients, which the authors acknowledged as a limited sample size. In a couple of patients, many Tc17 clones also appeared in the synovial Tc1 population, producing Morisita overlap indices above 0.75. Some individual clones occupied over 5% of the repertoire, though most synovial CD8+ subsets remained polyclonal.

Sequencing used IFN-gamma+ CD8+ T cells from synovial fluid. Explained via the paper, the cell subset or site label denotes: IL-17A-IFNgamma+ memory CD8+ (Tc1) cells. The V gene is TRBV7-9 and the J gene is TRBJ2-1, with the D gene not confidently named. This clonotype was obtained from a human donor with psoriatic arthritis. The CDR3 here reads CASSPGRDEQFF. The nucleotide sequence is TGTGCCAGCAGCCCCGGACGGGATGAGCAGTTCTTC.